This T cell receptor (beta chain) was sequenced for a study of shared clonotypes between healthy human individuals. Study as a whole: Three plates were used per donor for CD4 naive, three for CD4 memory, two for CD8 naive and one for CD8 memory. Study-wide findings and caveats: Non-shared clonotypes displayed generation probabilities falling below those of clonotypes present in all four donors. When naive CD4 clonotypes were compared across a handful of donors, roughly 4.9% were shared. Though the depth was large, rarefaction showed that sorted-subset sequencing was incomplete.

This clone appeared once. As yet, its antigen is unknown. Naive-designated CD8 cells lacked CD45RO, were positively enriched for CCR7, and omitted terminally differentiated effector memory CD45RA+ cells. Measured with immunoSEQ multiplex PCR; TCRdb has only the in-frame clones, and not every one. The sample carries about 680,000 clones, around 90% recorded once. The CDR3 runs to 12 residues. Trimming cost V 5 bases and J 6 bases, with 8 bases left between them. CDR1 and CDR2 from the germline V gene are KGHSH and LQKENI. V gene TRBV18 combines with J gene TRBJ2-1; D is possibly TRBD1 (5 bases). The receptor was derived from a man aged 30-40 years in good health. Sequencing used naive CD8+ T cells sorted from blood. As DNA, the CDR3 is TGTGCCAGCTCATATACAGGCAATGAGCAGTTCTTC. Its protein is CASSYTGNEQFF.